The 16 T cell receptor beta chains listed next were all sequenced from one sample in a study of early T cells in non-severe SARS-CoV-2 infection (dated by TCRdb to 2020 to 2022). Preparation of the library involved 5' RACE. TCRdb records NextSeq 500 as the sequencer. TCRdb reprocessed the public reads (quality trimming at Q25 with fastp, clone calling with MiXCR) and kept in-frame beta chains. Here each entry gathers all rows of one CDR3 protein and keeps the most common genes and DNA. Here the sample has 55,000 to 70,000 distinct CDR3 sequences; 4.9% occur a single time. Roughly 5% of the sample belongs to the ten largest clones. Sequencing was performed on whole blood. These TCRs come from an adult who was a healthcare worker with PCR-confirmed SARS-CoV-2 infection or an uninfected control (not recorded which).

This clonotype was seen repeatedly, ten times or more. The chain employs TRBV2 and TRBJ2-7; 9 bases fit TRBD2. With V trimmed by 8 bases and J by 7 bases, 15 bases remained unmatched. Germline values: CDR1 SNHLY, CDR2 FYNNEI. The CDR3 is 15 residues long. DNA of the CDR3: TGTGCCAGCCGTACCCTGTTAGCGGGAGAGGGGGAGCAGTACTTC. Protein: CASRTLLAGEGEQYF.

This clonotype has only a few counts. The chain uses TRBV5-8 and TRBJ2-1; the match to TRBD1 covers 7 bases. The germline CDR1 and CDR2 sequences are SGHTS and YDEGEE. The CDR3 loop spans 14 amino acids. The V and J ends lost 1 base and 9 bases, in that order; junction bases with no gene match: 7. The CDR3 DNA reads TGTGCCAGCAGCTTGATGAGGGGGCCTTCTGAGCAGTTCTTC. Encoded protein: CASSLMRGPSEQFF.

This clonotype was counted many times. This sequence joins TRBV6-5 and TRBJ2-7, with D unclear. CDR3 length: 14 amino acids. V lost 9 bases and J lost 3, with 18 bases in between. Germline-derived CDR1 and CDR2 are MNHEY and SVGAGI. The chain's CDR3 is CASKVTPESYEQYF. CDR3 nucleotides: TGTGCCAGTAAAGTCACGCCGGAAAGCTACGAGCAGTACTTC.

This clonotype showed up many times. The CDR3 bases are TGTGCCAGCTCACCACCGAACGCCAGGGATACGCAGTATTTT. It codes for CASSPPNARDTQYF. This rearrangement joins TRBV18 to TRBJ2-3; D gene ambiguous. The CDR3 extends over 14 amino acids. Germline-derived CDR1 and CDR2 are KGHSH and LQKENI. Trimming took off 0 bases at V and 6 bases at J, with 10 bases between the two ends.

The rearrangement joins TRBV29-1 to TRBJ2-7; 9 bases agree with TRBD1. The CDR3 spans 13 residues. Germline assignment: CDR1 SQVTM and CDR2 ANQGSEA. V dropped 4 bases and J dropped 3; count of bases not matched to a gene: 4. The chain's CDR3 is CSVGGTGFYEQYF. The CDR3 nucleotides read TGCAGCGTTGGAGGGACAGGGTTCTACGAGCAGTACTTC.

This clonotype was seen ten or more times. The chain's CDR3 is CASSGAGRLSNTGELFF. The CDR3 DNA sequence: TGTGCCAGCAGTGGCGCGGGACGTCTATCGAACACCGGGGAGCTGTTTTTT. V is TRBV6-1 and J is TRBJ2-2, with D tentatively TRBD2 (6 bases). V was pared by 4 bases and J by 0 bases, with 15 bases between. Germline CDR1 and CDR2: MNHNS and SASEGT. This CDR3 is 17 amino acids long.

This chain uses TRBV6-5 with TRBJ1-4; D gene ambiguous. This CDR3 has 15 amino acids. Trimming left V 0 bases short and J 10 bases short, with 15 bases between. Germline assignment: CDR1 MNHEY and CDR2 SVGAGI. The CDR3 DNA is TGTGCCAGCAGTTACTCGAACCAACCCCGTAGAAAACTGTTTTTT. Amino acid sequence: CASSYSNQPRRKLFF.

This clonotype was seen at least ten times. The gene calls are TRBV18 and TRBJ2-7; 10 bases align to TRBD1. V was clipped by 6 bases and J by 4 bases; unmatched bases: 12. In germline, CDR1 is KGHSH, CDR2 LQKENI. The CDR3 has 16 amino acids. Here the CDR3 reads CASSPGTGTGVYEQYF. The DNA for the CDR3 is TGTGCCAGCTCTCCCGGTACCGGGACAGGGGTATACGAGCAGTACTTC.

CDR3 DNA sequence: TGTGCCATCCAGTCTGCGTACGAGCAGTACTTC. Translated, it gives CAIQSAYEQYF. J is TRBJ2-7 and V is TRBV10-3; no clear D gene. With 8 bases removed from V and 4 bases from J, the gap between germline ends came to 9 bases. Germline-derived CDR1 and CDR2 are ENHRY and SYGVKD. The CDR3 runs to 11 residues.

This clonotype was detected a few times. This rearrangement joins TRBV7-9 to TRBJ1-5, with unresolved D. V was trimmed by 9 bases and J by 2 bases, leaving 8 bases between them. Germline V lookup: CDR1 SEHNR, CDR2 FQNEAQ (reference sequence). This CDR3 has 12 residues. The CDR3 region has the DNA TGTGCCAGTAGAAAGGGCAATCAGCCCCAGCATTTT. It is translated as CASRKGNQPQHF.

There are many counts of this clonotype. The chain couples TRBV5-6 to TRBJ1-5; D gene unclear. Germline V gene lookup returns CDR1 SGHDT and CDR2 YYEEEE. This CDR3 has 13 residues. The germline V and J ends were trimmed by 2 bases and 4 bases, with 7 bases remaining between them. The CDR3 loop is CASSFGRNQPQHF. CDR3 DNA sequence: TGTGCCAGCAGCTTTGGCAGGAATCAGCCCCAGCATTTT.

This clonotype was seen many times. This chain joins TRBV6-1 and TRBJ2-3, with a weak D call TRBD1 (6 bases). The CDR3 spans 15 residues. Germline V gene sequence: CDR1 MNHNS, CDR2 SASEGT. V was clipped by 2 bases and J by 6 bases, with 15 bases between them. The CDR3 bases are TGTGCCAGCAGTGAACTGGGGACATTATTGGATACGCAGTATTTT. This translates into CASSELGTLLDTQYF.

With respect to this clonotype: A read error may be the cause here, since a much bigger clone is one base away. The rearrangement uses TRBV6-1 and TRBJ1-3; no firm D call. The germline gives CDR1 MNHNS, CDR2 SASEGT. The CDR3 spans 14 residues. The V end lost 9 bases, the J end lost 4 bases, and 16 bases lay between the germline ends. CDR3: CARDEYLGGNTIYF. The CDR3 coding sequence is TGTGCCAGGGATGAATACCTCGGGGGAAACACCATATATTTT.

This clonotype was observed at least ten times. The chain has TRBV7-6 and TRBJ1-6; D possibly corresponds to TRBD1 (5 bases). Trimming removed 1 base at V and 6 bases at J, with 10 bases between. Per germline, CDR1 SGHVS and CDR2 FNYEAQ. The CDR3 sequence is 15 residues long. The CDR3: CASSLGTGINSPLHF. In DNA form, the CDR3 reads TGTGCCAGCAGCTTAGGCACAGGCATTAATTCACCCCTCCACTTT.

This clonotype appeared many times. The genes are TRBV7-2 and TRBJ2-6; D gene uncertain. Trimming pared 0 bases from V and 0 bases from J, leaving 3 bases between. The CDR3 sequence is 15 residues long. In germline, CDR1 is SGHTA, CDR2 FQGNSA. The CDR3 loop reads CASSLASSGANVLTF. The CDR3 bases are TGTGCCAGCAGCTTAGCAAGCTCTGGGGCCAACGTCCTGACTTTC. Based on the CDR3 plus reference TRBV7-2 and TRBJ2-6, the full variable domain is GAGVSQSPSNKVTEKGKDVELRCDPISGHTALYWYRQSLGQGLEFLIYFQGNSAPDKSGLPSDRFSAERTGGSVSTLTIQRTQQEDSAVYLCASSLASSGANVLTFGAGSRLTVL.

This clonotype turned up a few times. V gene TRBV7-9 combines with J gene TRBJ2-2; the D is unclear. The CDR3 contains 13 residues. V was pared by 0 bases and J by 6 bases, with 5 bases between. Germline V lookup: CDR1 SEHNR, CDR2 FQNEAQ (reference sequence). The CDR3 bases are TGTGCCAGCAGCTTAGCGTCGGCCGGGGAGCTGTTTTTT. Amino acid sequence: CASSLASAGELFF.